Below are 4 T cell receptor beta chains sequenced from a single sample in a study of T cells after yellow fever vaccination. TCRdb re-derived calls from the 5' RACE reads in MiXCR, one entry per CDR3 protein. Of about 130,000 distinct CDR3 sequences listed, about 8.8% are singletons. This specimen was CD8+ T cells sorted from PBMCs, taken on the day of the yellow fever booster vaccination. Receptors were obtained from a man between 18 and 29 years old who received the YFV17D yellow fever vaccine.

The CDR3 is CASSATGGSPNTEAFF. In DNA form, the CDR3 reads TGTGCCAGCAGCGCCACAGGGGGTAGCCCGAACACTGAAGCTTTCTTT. The genes are TRBV9 and TRBJ1-1, with 8 bases aligning to TRBD1. V lost 3 bases and J lost 1; bases outside the gene matches: 8. The CDR3 is 16 amino acids. CDR1 SGDLS and CDR2 YYNGEE come from the germline V gene.

A few counts support this clonotype. J is TRBJ1-1 and V is TRBV4-3; D ambiguous. CDR3 length equals 15 residues. Germline values: CDR1 LGHNA, CDR2 YSLEER. Trimming took 0 bases from V and 11 from J, leaving 19 bases between them. The CDR3 reads CASSQDLALRATAFF. The CDR3 region has the DNA TGCGCCAGCAGCCAAGATTTAGCTTTACGGGCGACCGCTTTCTTT.

This clonotype was observed a handful of times. The genes are TRBV13 and TRBJ2-3; D may correspond to TRBD1 or TRBD2 (5 bases each). V gave up 5 bases and J gave up 1 base, with 19 bases separating them. The CDR3 extends over 17 amino acids. Germline V gives CDR1 PRHDT, CDR2 FYEKMQ (reference sequence). For the CDR3, the DNA is TGTGCCAGCAGCGTCACGGGGACGTACAAGGGCACAGATACGCAGTATTTT. Translation gives CASSVTGTYKGTDTQYF.

The sample holds a few counts of this clonotype. The CDR3 region is CASRGIEPGGGKNIQYF. DNA of the CDR3: TGTGCCAGCAGGGGCATTGAGCCAGGGGGAGGCAAAAACATTCAGTACTTC. The chain uses TRBV12-3 or TRBV12-4 and TRBJ2-4, with D possibly being TRBD1 (7 bases). The CDR3 has 17 amino acids. The V end lost 6 bases, the J end lost 3 bases, and 21 bases lay between the germline ends.